The clone carrying this T cell receptor beta chain is a singleton in its sample. The data belong to a study of blood T cell repertoires in COVID-19. This CDR3 has 17 residues. V lost 1 base and J lost 10; bases outside the gene matches: 14. Germline V gene lookup returns CDR1 SGHAT and CDR2 FQNNGV. The data were produced by immunoSEQ multiplex PCR, yet TCRdb's version contains in-frame clones alone and is incomplete. Of about 160,000 clones in the sample, approximately 86% are singletons; the top ten hold roughly 4%. Sequenced: peripheral blood. The chain employs TRBV11-2 and TRBJ2-1, with TRBD2 matching 9 bases. This receptor was obtained from a woman aged 55-70 years with active or convalescent COVID-19. In DNA, the CDR3 is TGTGCCAGCAGCTTAGCCCTAGCGGGGAGGGGGCTTCTAGAGCAGTTCTTC. This translates into CASSLALAGRGLLEQFF. The full variable domain, completed using reference TRBV11-2 and TRBJ2-1, is EAGVAQSPRYKIIEKRQSVAFWCNPISGHATLYWYQQILGQGPKLLIQFQNNGVVDDSQLPKDRFSAERLKGVDSTLKIQPAKLEDSAVYLCASSLALAGRGLLEQFFGPGTRLTVL.